This TCR beta chain was identified in a study of cytomegalovirus exposure and HLA in healthy donors. J lost 4 bases, V lost 3 bases, and 5 bases had no gene match. The germline gives CDR1 SGHNT, CDR2 YENEEA. The CDR3 runs 15 residues. The study ran its PCR with 60 Vbeta and 13 Jbeta primers. Clones were sequenced by immunoSEQ multiplex PCR, and TCRdb holds only the in-frame ones, with some missing. This table holds 100,000 to 150,000 clones, 81% found once. The receptor's source is a woman aged 40 to 49 in good health and CMV-seropositive. Sequencing was performed on PBMCs. This chain connects TRBV11-3 to TRBJ2-1; the match to TRBD1 covers 8 bases. This CDR3 is CASSLMGQEYNEQFF. The CDR3 region has the DNA TGTGCCAGCAGCTTGATGGGACAGGAATACAATGAGCAGTTCTTC.